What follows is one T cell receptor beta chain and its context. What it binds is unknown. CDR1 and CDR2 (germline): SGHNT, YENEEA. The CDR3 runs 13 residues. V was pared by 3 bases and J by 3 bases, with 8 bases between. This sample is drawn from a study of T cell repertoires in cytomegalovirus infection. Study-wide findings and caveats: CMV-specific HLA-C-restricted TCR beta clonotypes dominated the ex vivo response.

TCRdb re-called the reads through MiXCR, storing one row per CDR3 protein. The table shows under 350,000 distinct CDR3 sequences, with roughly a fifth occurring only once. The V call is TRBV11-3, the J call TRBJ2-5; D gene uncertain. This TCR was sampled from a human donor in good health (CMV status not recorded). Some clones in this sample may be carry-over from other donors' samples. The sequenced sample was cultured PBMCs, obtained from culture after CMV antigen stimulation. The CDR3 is CASSLAEKETQYF. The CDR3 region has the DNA TGTGCCAGCAGCTTGGCAGAGAAAGAGACCCAGTACTTC. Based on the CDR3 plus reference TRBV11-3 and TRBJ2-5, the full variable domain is EAGVVQSPRYKIIEKKQPVAFWCNPISGHNTLYWYLQNLGQGPELLIRYENEEAVDDSQLPKDRFSAERLKGVDSTLKIQPAELGDSAVYLCASSLAEKETQYFGPGTRLLVL.